The following is a TCR beta chain sequence with its context. Roughly 0.5 to 1 ug RNA was reverse transcribed with random hexamers. An immunoSEQ multiplex PCR generated amplified TCR beta CDR3 products spanning 54 Vbeta and 13 Jbeta. Via MiXCR, TCRdb re-called the immunoSEQ multiplex PCR reads, giving one row per CDR3 protein. The repertoire holds about 240,000 distinct CDR3 sequences, with 90% to 97% as singletons. The CD8+ and CD4+ T cells were negatively isolated, with the TEMRA cells enriched by FACS. This specimen comes from a study of CD8 T cells in Susac syndrome. Study overall: Patients with Susac syndrome were, at the time of blood collection, therapy-naive, maintained on corticosteroids, or maintained on intravenous immunoglobulin alone.

The receptor's source is a human donor with Susac syndrome. Sequencing input: CD4+ T cells from PBMCs.

Here the CDR3 DNA reads TGTGCCAGCAGCTCTCTAGGAGGTGGCGATCACGAGCAGTACTTC. Translation gives CASSSLGGGDHEQYF. The chain couples TRBV25-1 to TRBJ2-7, with a tentative D call TRBD2 (5 bases). The V gene lost 6 bases and the J gene lost 5 bases, with 20 bases spanning the gap. The CDR3 loop spans 15 amino acids. CDR1 and CDR2 from the germline V gene are MGHDK and SYGVNS.